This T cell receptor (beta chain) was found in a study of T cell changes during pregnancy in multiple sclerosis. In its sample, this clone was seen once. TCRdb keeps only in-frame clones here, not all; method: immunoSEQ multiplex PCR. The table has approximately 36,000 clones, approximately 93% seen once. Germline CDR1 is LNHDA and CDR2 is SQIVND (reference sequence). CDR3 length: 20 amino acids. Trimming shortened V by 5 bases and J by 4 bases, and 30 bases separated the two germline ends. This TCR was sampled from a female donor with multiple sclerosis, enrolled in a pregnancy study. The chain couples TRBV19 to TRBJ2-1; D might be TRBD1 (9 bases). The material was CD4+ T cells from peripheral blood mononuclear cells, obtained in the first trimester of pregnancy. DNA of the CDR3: TGTGCCAGTAGTGTCACAGGGGGCGGAGTGGTAGCGGGACGGTACAATGAGCAGTTCTTC. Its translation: CASSVTGGGVVAGRYNEQFF.